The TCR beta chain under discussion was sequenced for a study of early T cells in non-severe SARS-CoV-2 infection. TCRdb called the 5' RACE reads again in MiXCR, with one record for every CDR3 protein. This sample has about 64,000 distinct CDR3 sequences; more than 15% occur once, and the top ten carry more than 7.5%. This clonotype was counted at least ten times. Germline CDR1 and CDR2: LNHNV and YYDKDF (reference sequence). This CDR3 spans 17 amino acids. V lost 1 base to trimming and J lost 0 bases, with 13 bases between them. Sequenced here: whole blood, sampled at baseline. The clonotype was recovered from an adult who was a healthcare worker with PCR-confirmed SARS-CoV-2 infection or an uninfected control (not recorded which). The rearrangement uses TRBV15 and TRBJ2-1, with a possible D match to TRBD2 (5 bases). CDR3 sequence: CATSRGTGMSSYNEQFF. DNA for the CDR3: TGTGCCACCAGCAGAGGTACGGGGATGAGCTCCTACAATGAGCAGTTCTTC.